The T cell receptor (beta chain) under discussion was sequenced for a study of CD8 T cells in Susac syndrome. When the RNA was reverse transcribed, random hexamers were used with an input of 0.5 to 1 ug. Amplification of TCR beta CDR3 across 54 Vbeta and 13 Jbeta was performed with immunoSEQ multiplex PCR. TCRdb itself ran the immunoSEQ multiplex PCR reads through MiXCR, one entry per CDR3 protein. The table lists 80,000 or so distinct CDR3 sequences, 90% to 95% of them singletons, with roughly 0.56% in the top ten. Per the germline V gene, CDR1 is LNHDA and CDR2 is SQIVND (reference sequence). Trimming removed 9 bases at V and 3 bases at J, with 15 bases between. There are 14 residues in the CDR3.

What was sequenced was CD4+ T cells from PBMCs. The sequence came from a human donor with Susac syndrome. This rearrangement joins TRBV19 to TRBJ1-3, with D perhaps matching TRBD1 (6 bases). Here the CDR3 DNA reads TGTGCCAGCGCTATACAGGGAAATGGAAACACCATATATTTT. This codes for CASAIQGNGNTIYF. Full variable domain (outside the CDR3, taken from reference TRBV19 and TRBJ1-3): DGGITQSPKYLFRKEGQNVTLSCEQNLNHDAMYWYRQDPGQGLRLIYYSQIVNDFQKGDIAEGYSVSREKKESFPLTVTSAQKNPTAFYLCASAIQGNGNTIYFGEGSWLTVV.